The 7 T cell receptor beta chains below were found in one sample sequenced in a study of cytotoxic CD8 clonotypes in ibrutinib-treated CLL. Sequencing used immunoSEQ multiplex PCR; TCRdb keeps in-frame clones, though not all of them. The sample lists 250,000 to 350,000 clones, less than 85% occurring once. The sequencing here drew on PBMCs, taken at disease progression, from a patient treated with ibrutinib. These receptors all come from a human donor with chronic lymphocytic leukemia.

The chain has TRBV29-1 and TRBJ2-5; 7 positions agree with TRBD1. Germline CDR1 is SQVTM and CDR2 is ANQGSEA. This CDR3 has 15 amino acids. J was trimmed by 2 bases and V by 0 bases; bases with no gene match: 6. DNA of the CDR3: TGCAGCGTTGAAGAAAGGGGGCAAGGGCAAGAGACCCAGTACTTC. Amino acids: CSVEERGQGQETQYF.

The chain carries TRBV7-9 and TRBJ2-1; D remains ambiguous. V was clipped by 3 bases and J by 2 bases, with 14 bases between them. The CDR3 is 16 amino acids. CDR1 is SEHNR, CDR2 FQNEAQ, per germline (reference sequence). The CDR3 spells CASSFKPFRPYNEQFF. CDR3 in DNA: TGTGCCAGCAGCTTTAAGCCATTCCGGCCCTACAATGAGCAGTTCTTC.

The chain has TRBV11-2 and TRBJ2-7; D is ambiguous. The germline CDR1 and CDR2 sequences are SGHAT and FQNNGV. The V end was cut by 2 bases, the J end by 7 bases, with 3 bases between. The CDR3 length is 10 residues. The CDR3 DNA is TGTGCCAGCAGCTTAAGTGAGCAGTACTTC. Encoded protein: CASSLSEQYF.

The chain links TRBV20-1 to TRBJ2-3; no clear D gene. The CDR3 contains 11 residues. The germline V gene encodes CDR1 DFQATT and CDR2 SNEGSKA (reference sequence). Trimming took off 6 bases at V and 4 bases at J, with 8 bases between the two ends. The CDR3 nucleotides are TGCAGTGCGCCTAAGGCAGATACGCAGTATTTT. It encodes CSAPKADTQYF.

This chain uses TRBV9 with TRBJ2-5, with D possibly matching TRBD1 (5 bases). V lost 4 bases and J lost 5, with 15 bases in between. The CDR3 has 14 amino acids. Germline V gene sequence: CDR1 SGDLS, CDR2 YYNGEE. This CDR3 reads CASSSLRKGETQYF. In nucleotides, the CDR3 is TGTGCCAGCAGCTCCCTCCGGAAGGGGGAGACCCAGTACTTC.

This chain connects TRBV5-1 to TRBJ2-7; tentatively, D is TRBD1 (6 bases). V dropped 2 bases and J dropped 2 bases, with 14 bases sitting between them. The CDR3 runs to 15 residues. Germline V gives CDR1 SGHRS, CDR2 YFSETQ. The CDR3 coding sequence is TGCGCCAGCAGCTTCCGGGACACGACGGCCTACGAGCAGTACTTC. Protein: CASSFRDTTAYEQYF.

This clone was picked up many times. The chain uses TRBV5-1 and TRBJ2-7, with D tentatively TRBD1 (5 bases). V gave up 3 bases and J gave up 3 bases, with 10 bases separating them. Germline CDR1 and CDR2: SGHRS and YFSETQ. CDR3 size: 13 residues. CDR3 coding DNA: TGCGCCAGCAGCTCCCTCCAGGGCTACGAGCAGTACTTC. This codes for CASSSLQGYEQYF.